A selection of T cell receptor beta chains follows, all from one sample in a study of blood T cell repertoires in COVID-19. TCRdb keeps only in-frame clones here, not all; method: immunoSEQ multiplex PCR. Found here are approximately 61,000 clones, roughly 88% of them singletons; the top ten hold about 18%. Sequenced: peripheral blood. All receptors come from an elderly woman with active COVID-19. CDR3s include the opening cysteine and the closing phenylalanine or tryptophan. Each record gives: V gene, J gene, clone size, D gene, CDR3 protein, CDR3 DNA. D genes are given only for firm matches. The listing skips clone size in some rows; elsewhere it reads once, few, many or a size class.

TRBV6-1,TRBJ2-7,-,TRBD1,CASSDIPGQGAYEQYF,TGTGCCAGCAGTGACATACCGGGACAGGGCGCCTACGAGCAGTACTTC
TRBV5-4,TRBJ1-1,-,-,CASTRQEINTEAFF,TGTGCCAGCACCAGACAGGAGATAAACACTGAAGCTTTCTTT
TRBV28,TRBJ1-2,-,TRBD1,CASSLGQGGGYTF,TGTGCCAGCAGTTTAGGTCAGGGGGGTGGCTACACCTTC
TRBV25-1,TRBJ2-3,-,TRBD1,CASSEGQGAGTDTQYF,TGTGCCAGCAGTGAAGGGCAGGGGGCCGGGACAGATACGCAGTATTTT
TRBV11-2,TRBJ2-7,-,-,CASSFTGLPSYEQYF,TGTGCCAGCAGCTTTACGGGACTCCCCTCCTACGAGCAGTACTTC
TRBV3-1/TRBV3-2,TRBJ2-5,-,-,CASSQEAGAIKTQYF,TGTGCCAGCAGCCAAGAGGCGGGGGCAATCAAGACCCAGTACTTC
TRBV5-1,TRBJ2-7,-,TRBD1,CASSLDWGQELDF,TGCGCCAGCAGCTTGGACTGGGGACAGGAGCTTGACTTC
TRBV19,TRBJ2-1,-,-,CASRIAGSGRSYNEQFF,TGTGCCAGTAGGATCGCCGGTAGCGGCCGCTCCTACAATGAGCAGTTCTTC
TRBV30,TRBJ2-2,once,-,CASSSYGELFF,TGTGCCTCCTCGAGCTACGGGGAGCTGTTTTTT
TRBV9,TRBJ1-4,-,-,CASSVGLAGDEKLFF,TGTGCCAGCAGCGTAGGTCTGGCAGGGGACGAAAAACTGTTTTTT
TRBV2,TRBJ2-5,-,TRBD2,CASGTSGETQYF,TGTGCCAGCGGGACTAGCGGGGAGACCCAGTACTTC
TRBV5-4,TRBJ1-4,-,-,CASSSTPGVEEKLFF,TGTGCCAGCAGCTCGACCCCAGGGGTAGAGGAAAAACTGTTTTTT
TRBV19,TRBJ1-1,-,TRBD1,CASSIYRGSNTEAFF,TGTGCCAGTAGTATTTACAGGGGGTCCAACACTGAAGCTTTCTTT
TRBV19,TRBJ1-5,once,TRBD1,CASSIQQGVYSNQPQHF,TGTGCCAGTAGTATACAACAGGGGGTATATAGCAATCAGCCCCAGCATTTT
TRBV5-1,TRBJ2-3,-,-,CASSLLLTSTDTQYF,TGCGCCAGCAGCTTGCTGTTGACTAGCACAGATACGCAGTATTTT
TRBV5-1,TRBJ2-3,once,-,CASSLQGGEDTQYF,TGCGCCAGCAGCCTACAGGGAGGGGAAGATACGCAGTATTTT
TRBV9,TRBJ1-3,-,TRBD1,CASSVEGATGNTIYF,TGTGCCAGCAGCGTAGAGGGGGCAACTGGAAACACCATATATTTT
TRBV9,TRBJ2-1,once,TRBD2,CASSLSGGPLNEQFF,TGTGCCAGCAGTCTCAGCGGGGGCCCACTCAATGAGCAGTTCTTC
TRBV7-3,TRBJ2-7,-,TRBD1,CASSSAGTGDYEQYF,TGTGCCAGCAGCTCCGCCGGGACAGGGGACTACGAGCAGTACTTC
TRBV7-2,TRBJ2-5,once,-,CASSLSRGRETQYF,TGTGCCAGCAGCTTATCGCGGGGGCGGGAGACCCAGTACTTC
TRBV29-1,TRBJ1-1,-,-,CSVDGQPMNTEAFF,TGCAGCGTTGATGGACAGCCCATGAACACTGAAGCTTTCTTT
TRBV7-9,TRBJ2-5,-,-,CASSWRRRGLQETQYF,TGTGCCAGCAGCTGGCGTCGGCGGGGGCTTCAAGAGACCCAGTACTTC
TRBV7-2,TRBJ2-3,-,-,CASSSRTDTQYF,TGTGCCAGCAGCTCCAGGACAGATACGCAGTATTTT
TRBV4-3,TRBJ2-2,-,TRBD1,CASSQDWDRGLSTGELFF,TGCGCCAGCAGCCAAGATTGGGACAGGGGGCTGAGCACCGGGGAGCTGTTTTTT
TRBV2,TRBJ2-1,once,TRBD1,CASSGQGLGNEQFF,TGTGCCAGCAGTGGACAGGGGTTGGGGAATGAGCAGTTCTTC
TRBV18,TRBJ1-2,-,TRBD1,CASSVDREVYGYTF,TGTGCCAGCTCAGTCGACAGGGAGGTTTATGGCTACACCTTC
TRBV5-1,TRBJ1-2,-,-,CASSPGGRAGGYTF,TGCGCCAGCAGCCCGGGGGGCCGGGCTGGTGGCTACACCTTC
TRBV5-1,TRBJ1-3,-,-,CASSPTVSGNTIYF,TGCGCCAGCAGTCCGACAGTCTCTGGAAACACCATATATTTT
TRBV6-5,TRBJ1-2,-,-,CASRSPGDYGYTF,TGTGCCAGCAGGTCACCAGGGGACTATGGCTACACCTTC
TRBV5-5,TRBJ1-2,-,TRBD1,CASSPEGAYGYTF,TGTGCCAGCAGCCCGGAGGGGGCCTATGGCTACACCTTC
TRBV5-1,TRBJ1-1,-,-,CASGPGTQSKKAFF,TGCGCCAGCGGGCCCGGGACACAGTCCAAAAAAGCTTTCTTT
TRBV16,TRBJ1-3,-,-,CASSQPPIVAGNTIYF,TGTGCCAGCAGCCAACCCCCAATCGTAGCTGGAAACACCATATATTTT
TRBV5-1,TRBJ2-7,-,TRBD1,CASRAGTGTYEQYF,TGCGCCAGCAGGGCGGGGACAGGGACCTACGAGCAGTACTTC